Listed here are 3 T cell receptor beta chains from one sample, sequenced in a study of blood T cells in healthy people across ages. Then a second PCR, running about 6 to 12 cycles, was carried out with a sample-barcoded 5' primer and a J-beta primer mix. Using its own MiXCR run on the 5' RACE reads, TCRdb lists one record per CDR3 protein. This table holds 650,000 to 1,000,000 distinct CDR3 sequences, 35% to 60% found once. Sequenced sample: blood. All receptors derive from a man older than 75 in good health.

This clonotype appeared many times. V usage is TRBV28 and J usage is TRBJ2-1; D may correspond to TRBD1 or TRBD2 (5 bases each). With 4 bases removed from V and 3 bases from J, the gap between germline ends came to 10 bases. The germline V gene encodes CDR1 MDHEN and CDR2 SYDVKM. The CDR3 loop spans 14 amino acids. CDR3 amino acids: CASSSGTFYNEQFF. DNA for the CDR3: TGTGCCAGCAGTTCCGGGACCTTCTACAATGAGCAGTTCTTC.

This chain joins TRBV11-2 and TRBJ2-4; D ambiguous. V lost 6 bases and J lost 6, with 12 bases in between. Per germline, CDR1 SGHAT and CDR2 FQNNGV. The length of the CDR3 is 13 residues. In DNA form, the CDR3 reads TGTGCCAGCAGGCCGAACATGGGAAACATTCAGTACTTC. Residues: CASRPNMGNIQYF.

This clonotype appeared a few times. The CDR3: CASSDGTGGGRSGTQYF. In nucleotides, the CDR3 is TGCGCCAGCAGTGATGGTACAGGGGGCGGGAGGTCGGGTACGCAGTATTTT. The chain combines TRBV10-2 with TRBJ2-3; D is perhaps TRBD1 (9 bases). The V end was cut by 3 bases, the J end by 8 bases, with 24 bases between. CDR1 is WSHSY and CDR2 is SAAADI in the germline V gene. The CDR3 has 17 residues.